These 32 T cell receptor beta chains came from one sample sequenced in a study of technical replicates of blood from a few donors. The protocol was immunoSEQ multiplex PCR, while the TCRdb copy is restricted to in-frame clones and leaves out a portion. The sample lists around 86,000 clones, 96% occurring once. The sequenced material came from T cells isolated from PBMCs. The receptors were gathered from a human donor in good health.

The chain is built from TRBV28 and TRBJ1-2, with D perhaps matching TRBD1 (5 bases). The CDR3 length is 14 residues. Germline CDR1 reads MDHEN; CDR2 reads SYDVKM. Trimming took off 3 bases at V and 3 bases at J, with 11 bases between the two ends. The CDR3 reads CASSFLTEYYGYTF. Here the CDR3 DNA reads TGTGCCAGCAGTTTCCTGACAGAGTACTATGGCTACACCTTC.

This clone was detected once. V and J are TRBV11-2 and TRBJ1-1, with D possibly matching TRBD1 (6 bases). Per germline, CDR1 SGHAT and CDR2 FQNNGV. The V end was cut by 5 bases, the J end by 0 bases, with 10 bases between. There are 14 residues in the CDR3. CDR3 residues: CASSTQGLNTEAFF. CDR3 DNA sequence: TGTGCCAGCAGCACCCAGGGGTTGAACACTGAAGCTTTCTTT.

This clone was observed a single time. The rearrangement uses TRBV30 and TRBJ2-6; 8 bases are shared with TRBD2. V lost 4 bases and J lost 4; bases outside the gene matches: 12. The CDR3 is 17 amino acids. The V gene's germline CDR1 is GTSNPN and CDR2 SVGIG (reference sequence). This chain's CDR3 is CAWTIRNGGVGANVLTF. Here the CDR3 DNA reads TGTGCCTGGACAATCCGAAACGGGGGGGTCGGGGCCAACGTCCTGACTTTC. The variable domain in full, completed from reference TRBV30 and TRBJ2-6, reads SQTIHQWPATLVQPVGSPLSLECTVEGTSNPNLYWYRQAAGRGLQLLFYSVGIGQISSEVPQNLSASRPQDRQFILSSKKLLLSDSGFYLCAWTIRNGGVGANVLTFGAGSRLTVL.

This clone has a single count. This chain connects TRBV19 to TRBJ1-1, with 7 bases identical to TRBD1. Germline CDR1 and CDR2: LNHDA and SQIVND (reference sequence). V gave up 3 bases and J gave up 11 bases; unmatched junction bases: 6. The CDR3 totals 12 residues. The CDR3 DNA is TGTGCCAGTAGTATGGTACAGGGGAACGCTTTCTTT. This gives the protein CASSMVQGNAFF.

This chain links TRBV7-2 with TRBJ1-1, with 7 bases fitting TRBD1. V dropped 6 bases and J dropped 2; count of bases not matched to a gene: 6. The germline V gene has CDR1 SGHTA and CDR2 FQGNSA. This CDR3 region has 14 residues. In DNA, the CDR3 is TGTGCCAGCAGGCGAGACAGGGATAACACTGAAGCTTTCTTT. It yields the protein CASRRDRDNTEAFF.

The chain has TRBV9 and TRBJ1-5; TRBD1 agrees at 11 bases. Germline trimming cut 3 bases from V and 5 bases from J; bases unmatched to any gene: 4. The CDR3 extends over 15 amino acids. The V gene's germline CDR1 is SGDLS and CDR2 YYNGEE. DNA of the CDR3: TGTGCCAGCAGCGGTTCGGGACAGGGGGATCAGCCCCAGCATTTT. It yields the protein CASSGSGQGDQPQHF.

This sequence joins TRBV5-1 and TRBJ2-3; TRBD2 is a possible D gene (6 bases). This CDR3 is built from 14 residues. Germline V CDR1 and CDR2: SGHRS, YFSETQ. V dropped 4 bases and J dropped 1 base, with 10 bases sitting between them. CDR3 DNA sequence: TGCGCCAGCAGCGAGGGACTCGGCACAGATACGCAGTATTTT. Amino acid sequence: CASSEGLGTDTQYF. Full variable domain (rest looked up from reference TRBV5-1 and TRBJ2-3): KAGVTQTPRYLIKTRGQQVTLSCSPISGHRSVSWYQQTPGQGLQFLFEYFSETQRNKGNFPGRFSGRQFSNSRSEMNVSTLELGDSALYLCASSEGLGTDTQYFGPGTRLTVL.

About this clone: The DNA is left out, because the CDR3 cannot be placed on it with certainty; the CDR3 is given as TCRdb lists it. V and J are TRBV11-2 and TRBJ2-2; no check of the table's D call, TRBD1, against the DNA was made. Germline CDR1 and CDR2: SGHAT and FQNNGV. From its first to its last residue, the CDR3 has 18 amino acids. The CDR3 region is CASSQGTRDVPVPGELFF.

This clone was recorded only once. The rearrangement links TRBV27 to TRBJ2-7; 9 positions match TRBD2. CDR3 size: 15 residues. V lost 5 bases to trimming and J lost 2 bases; unmatched junction nucleotides: 7. The germline V gene encodes CDR1 MNHEY and CDR2 SMNVEV (reference sequence). This chain's CDR3 is CASSPRASGTYEQYF. In DNA form, the CDR3 reads TGTGCCAGCAGTCCCCGGGCTAGCGGGACCTACGAGCAGTACTTC.

This sequence joins TRBV6-5 and TRBJ1-1; TRBD1 matches 8 bases. The germline CDR1 and CDR2 sequences are MNHEY and SVGAGI. V was pared by 1 base and J by 3 bases, with 4 bases of the junction left unmatched. There are 15 residues in the CDR3. The CDR3 DNA sequence: TGTGCCAGCAGTTACTTATCGACAGGGGACACTGAAGCTTTCTTT. As protein: CASSYLSTGDTEAFF.

The chain is built from TRBV15 and TRBJ2-7; the match to TRBD2 covers 7 bases. CDR3 length: 15 residues. Germline V lookup: CDR1 LNHNV, CDR2 YYDKDF (reference sequence). The V segment lost 6 bases and the J segment 5 bases; nucleotides outside the gene matches: 13. CDR3 region: CATSWPGRETHEQYF. The CDR3 region has the DNA TGTGCCACCAGTTGGCCGGGGCGGGAGACTCACGAGCAGTACTTC.

The rearrangement uses TRBV19 and TRBJ1-1; the match to TRBD1 covers 9 bases. Germline-derived CDR1 and CDR2 are LNHDA and SQIVND (reference sequence). The J segment lost 0 bases and the V segment lost 5 bases, leaving 13 bases of the junction unmatched. CDR3 length equals 18 residues. The CDR3, as DNA: TGTGCCAGTAGTCCCGAACACAGGGGGCGCACGGTGAACACTGAAGCTTTCTTT. It encodes CASSPEHRGRTVNTEAFF.

The chain couples TRBV5-1 to TRBJ2-1; TRBD1 might be the D (6 bases). CDR3 length: 15 residues. Between the trimmed V and J ends, which lost 0 bases and 7 bases, there was a span of 14 bases. Per the germline V gene, CDR1 is SGHRS and CDR2 is YFSETQ. Written as DNA, the CDR3 is TGCGCCAGCAGCTTGGCTCAGGGGTTAAGGAATGAGCAGTTCTTC. The encoded protein is CASSLAQGLRNEQFF.

The CDR3 reads CASRRLAGSSDTQYF. CDR3 in DNA: TGTGCCAGCAGAAGACTAGCGGGTTCCTCAGATACGCAGTATTTT. The J gene is TRBJ2-3, the V gene TRBV11-2, with 10 bases fitting TRBD2. Germline CDR1 and CDR2: SGHAT and FQNNGV. The J segment lost 4 bases and the V segment lost 6 bases, leaving 7 bases of the junction unmatched. The CDR3 has 15 amino acids.

The gene calls are TRBV5-1 and TRBJ1-1; D may be TRBD1 (6 bases). V lost 0 bases to trimming and J lost 8 bases, with 14 bases between them. Germline assignment: CDR1 SGHRS and CDR2 YFSETQ. This CDR3 comprises 14 residues. The CDR3: CASSLGGQKPEAFF. DNA of the CDR3: TGCGCCAGCAGCTTGGGCGGACAGAAACCAGAAGCTTTCTTT.

This chain connects TRBV28 to TRBJ1-2; tentatively, D is TRBD1 (5 bases). The CDR3 sequence is 15 residues long. V lost 5 bases and J lost 2, with 15 bases in between. CDR1 and CDR2 from the germline V gene are MDHEN and SYDVKM. The CDR3 spells CASSPRGELNYGYTF. As DNA, the CDR3 is TGTGCCAGCAGTCCCCGGGGGGAGTTGAACTATGGCTACACCTTC.

The rearrangement joins TRBV11-3 to TRBJ1-1, with 7 nucleotides matching TRBD1. The germline V gene has CDR1 SGHNT and CDR2 YENEEA. CDR3 length: 14 residues. With V trimmed by 3 bases and J by 5 bases, 6 bases remained unmatched. For the CDR3, the DNA is TGTGCCAGCAGCTTCCAACAGGGGTCTACTGAAGCTTTCTTT. Its translation is CASSFQQGSTEAFF.

V is TRBV6-5 and J is TRBJ1-4, with TRBD1 identical over 9 bases. V was pared by 0 bases and J by 7 bases, with 3 bases of the junction left unmatched. The CDR3 consists of 15 residues. The V gene's germline CDR1 is MNHEY and CDR2 SVGAGI. The CDR3: CASSYSRTGVEKLFF. The CDR3 DNA follows: TGTGCCAGCAGTTACTCTAGGACAGGGGTTGAAAAACTGTTTTTT.

The chain links TRBV27 to TRBJ1-1; perhaps TRBD1 as D (5 bases). CDR3 length: 15 residues. Germline CDR1 MNHEY, CDR2 SMNVEV (reference sequence). The V end lost 0 bases, the J end lost 8 bases, and 16 bases lay between the germline ends. The CDR3 sequence is CASSLSVLLTAEAFF. CDR3 DNA sequence: TGTGCCAGCAGTTTATCAGTCCTGTTGACAGCCGAAGCTTTCTTT.

The chain employs TRBV10-1 and TRBJ2-1; maybe TRBD1 (6 bases). The ends were cut back, 6 bases at V and 7 bases at J, with 13 bases in the middle. The CDR3 has 13 residues. Germline loops: CDR1 WNHNN, CDR2 SYGVQD (reference sequence). CDR3 coding DNA: TGCGCCAGCAGCGACAATGGACAGAATGAGCAGTTCTTC. It encodes CASSDNGQNEQFF.

This chain joins TRBV28 and TRBJ1-3; D gene uncertain. The CDR3 spans 15 residues. Trimming left V 6 bases short and J 1 base short, with 13 bases between. In germline, CDR1 is MDHEN, CDR2 SYDVKM. CDR3 nucleotide sequence: TGTGCCAGCAGGCGAAGTGTCGGGTCTGGAAACACCATATATTTT. Amino acid sequence: CASRRSVGSGNTIYF.

This clone was detected only once. The chain carries TRBV6-5 and TRBJ1-2; possibly TRBD1 for D (6 bases). CDR3 length equals 13 residues. The germline V gene encodes CDR1 MNHEY and CDR2 SVGAGI. Between the trimmed V and J ends, which lost 2 bases and 8 bases, there was a span of 12 bases. DNA of the CDR3: TGTGCCAGCAGTTACGGGGGCATCGGGGGCTACACCTTC. This translates into CASSYGGIGGYTF.

This CDR3 reads CASSRTGDEKLFF. DNA for the CDR3: TGTGCCAGCAGCCGTACAGGGGATGAAAAACTGTTTTTT. The rearrangement joins TRBV11-3 to TRBJ1-4, with 7 bases fitting TRBD1. The CDR3 totals 13 residues. The J segment lost 6 bases and the V segment lost 5 bases, leaving 3 bases of the junction unmatched. Germline V gene sequence: CDR1 SGHNT, CDR2 YENEEA.

The chain employs TRBV5-4 and TRBJ2-3; 10 positions agree with TRBD1. V shed 4 bases, J shed 1 base, and the junction held 6 bases outside the gene matches. There are 16 residues in the CDR3. Per germline, CDR1 SGHNT and CDR2 YYREEE (reference sequence). The CDR3 is CASSPTGGAGTDTQYF. CDR3 DNA sequence: TGTGCCAGCAGCCCGACAGGGGGCGCTGGCACAGATACGCAGTATTTT. The complete variable domain, with remaining parts taken from reference TRBV5-4 and TRBJ2-3, reads ETGVTQSPTHLIKTRGQQVTLRCSSQSGHNTVSWYQQALGQGPQFIFQYYREEENGRGNFPPRFSGLQFPNYSSELNVNALELDDSALYLCASSPTGGAGTDTQYFGPGTRLTVL.

This chain uses TRBV11-2 with TRBJ2-5, with TRBD1 matching over 8 bases. The CDR3 is made up of 15 amino acids. Germline V gives CDR1 SGHAT, CDR2 FQNNGV. V lost 3 bases and J lost 0; bases outside the gene matches: 3. This chain's CDR3 is CASSFRGRDQETQYF. CDR3 coding DNA: TGTGCCAGCAGCTTCAGGGGGCGCGACCAAGAGACCCAGTACTTC.

The V and J genes are TRBV4-1 and TRBJ1-2, with 10 bases matching TRBD1. Trimming removed 4 bases from V and 2 bases from J; junction bases left unmatched: 4. The CDR3 has 15 residues. Per the germline V gene, CDR1 is MGHRA and CDR2 is YSYEKL. The CDR3 here is CASSLGQGVNYGYTF. CDR3 nucleotides: TGCGCCAGCAGCCTCGGACAGGGGGTAAACTATGGCTACACCTTC.

The chain couples TRBV6-1 to TRBJ2-7, with 9 bases that match TRBD2. V trimming: 9 bases; J trimming: 3 bases; junction bases outside the gene matches: 3. This CDR3 region has 12 residues. Germline loops: CDR1 MNHNS, CDR2 SASEGT. The CDR3 protein is CASLAGDYEQYF. In DNA, the CDR3 is TGTGCCAGTTTAGCGGGGGACTACGAGCAGTACTTC.

The chain has TRBV28 and TRBJ2-7, with TRBD1 identical over 9 bases. The CDR3 has 16 amino acids. Germline V gene lookup returns CDR1 MDHEN and CDR2 SYDVKM. V shed 6 bases and J 1 base; nucleotides not matched to a gene: 10. CDR3 in amino acids: CASRPLLQGASYEQYF. CDR3 sequence (DNA): TGTGCCAGCAGGCCTCTCCTACAGGGGGCTTCCTACGAGCAGTACTTC.

The CDR3 loop reads CASSVGGTSGRNEQFF. CDR3 coding DNA: TGTGCCAGCAGCGTAGGCGGGACTAGCGGCAGGAATGAGCAGTTCTTC. The gene calls are TRBV9 and TRBJ2-1; 11 nucleotides agree with TRBD2. There are 16 residues in the CDR3. Trimming cost V 0 bases and J 7 bases; bases outside gene matches: 6. Germline V CDR1 and CDR2: SGDLS, YYNGEE.

This chain connects TRBV2 to TRBJ2-7; perhaps TRBD2 as D (6 bases). Germline CDR1 SNHLY, CDR2 FYNNEI. The CDR3 is 15 residues long. V shed 5 bases and J shed 3 bases, with 17 bases lying between them. In DNA form, the CDR3 reads TGTGCCAGCAGTCCCCGGAGGGACGGGTACTACGAGCAGTACTTC. Translation: CASSPRRDGYYEQYF.

The chain joins TRBV6-6 to TRBJ2-3; D call uncertain. CDR1 is MNHNY, CDR2 SVGAGI, per germline (reference sequence). CDR3 length equals 11 residues. Deletions cut 8 bases from V and 7 bases from J, with 10 bases between. CDR3 amino acids: CASYVAYTQYF. The CDR3 DNA is TGTGCCAGCTATGTGGCCTATACGCAGTATTTT.

The chain carries TRBV7-6 and TRBJ1-4; D unclear. There are 15 residues in the CDR3. The germline V gene has CDR1 SGHVS and CDR2 FNYEAQ. V was trimmed by 5 bases and J by 4 bases, leaving 14 bases between them. The CDR3 region has the DNA TGTGCCAGCAGCCCCGGTCCGGCGGGTAATGAAAAACTGTTTTTT. It encodes CASSPGPAGNEKLFF. Full variable domain (missing parts from reference TRBV7-6 and TRBJ1-4): GAGVSQSPRYKVTKRGQDVALRCDPISGHVSLYWYRQALGQGPEFLTYFNYEAQQDKSGLPNDRFSAERPEGSISTLTIQRTEQRDSAMYRCASSPGPAGNEKLFFGSGTQLSVL.